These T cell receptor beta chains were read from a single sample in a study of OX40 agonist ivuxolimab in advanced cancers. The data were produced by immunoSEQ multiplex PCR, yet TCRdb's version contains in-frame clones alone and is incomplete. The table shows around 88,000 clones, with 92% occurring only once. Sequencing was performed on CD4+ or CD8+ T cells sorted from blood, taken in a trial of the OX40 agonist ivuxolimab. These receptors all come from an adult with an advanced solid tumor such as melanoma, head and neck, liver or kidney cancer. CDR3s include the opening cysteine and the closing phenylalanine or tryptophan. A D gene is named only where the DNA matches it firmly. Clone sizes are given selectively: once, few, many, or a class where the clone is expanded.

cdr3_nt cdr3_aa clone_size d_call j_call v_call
TGTGCCAGCAGCTTGCGGGTAACCTACGAGCAGTACTTC CASSLRVTYEQYF NA NA TRBJ2-7 TRBV5-6
TGTGCCAGCAGCTTTTCGGGACAGGGAAGTCAGCCCCAGCATTTT CASSFSGQGSQPQHF NA TRBD1 TRBJ1-5 TRBV7-9
TGTGCCAGCAGTTCCTTAGACGAGCAGTACTTC CASSSLDEQYF NA NA TRBJ2-7 TRBV6-6
TGTGCCAGCAGTGCGACGGGACAGGGATCTTACGAGCAGTACTTC CASSATGQGSYEQYF NA TRBD1 TRBJ2-7 TRBV9
TGTGCTAGCAGCCTTGGGACAAATCGCGGGGAGCTGTTTTTT CASSLGTNRGELFF NA NA TRBJ2-2 TRBV7-7
TGTGCCAGCTCACCATCTACCGGGAGGGCCGACGAGCAGTACTTC CASSPSTGRADEQYF few TRBD2 TRBJ2-7 TRBV18
TGTGCCAGCAGCTTAACGAGGGTCACAGATACGCAGTATTTT CASSLTRVTDTQYF once NA TRBJ2-3 TRBV7-8
TGTGCCAGCAGTGAAGGGACTAGCGGGATAATTTGGGGTTACAATGAGCAGTTCTTC CASSEGTSGIIWGYNEQFF NA TRBD2 TRBJ2-1 TRBV6-1
TGCAGCGTTGGGGGCGTGGGCAGAACCTACGGGCAGTACTTC CSVGGVGRTYGQYF NA NA TRBJ2-7 TRBV29-1
TGTGCCAGCAAACGGACAGAGACCTACGAGCAGTACTTC CASKRTETYEQYF NA NA TRBJ2-7 TRBV6-5
TGCGCCAGCAGATTACTAGCGGGAGTTGAGACCCAGTACTTC CASRLLAGVETQYF NA TRBD2 TRBJ2-5 TRBV5-1
TGTGCCAGCAGCTTGGGGCGGGGTCGGGAGACCCAGTACTTC CASSLGRGRETQYF NA NA TRBJ2-5 TRBV11-3
TGTGCCAGCAGCTTAAGGCGCCTAGCGGGGGGACTCACAGATACGCAGTATTTT CASSLRRLAGGLTDTQYF NA TRBD2 TRBJ2-3 TRBV7-9
TGTGCCAGCTCATCAAAGGCCAACACTGAAGCTTTCTTT CASSSKANTEAFF once NA TRBJ1-1 TRBV18
TGTGCCAGCAGTCAGTATAATTCACCCCTCCACTTT CASSQYNSPLHF NA NA TRBJ1-6 TRBV27
TGTGCCAGCAGCTTTAGTATAGACAACTACGAGCAGTACTTC CASSFSIDNYEQYF NA NA TRBJ2-7 TRBV11-2
TGTGCCAGCAGCTTGGTGCCAGATACGCAGTATTTT CASSLVPDTQYF NA NA TRBJ2-3 TRBV7-9
TGTGCCAGCAGTTACGACCTCCTGAGGGGGGACACTGAAGCTTTCTTT CASSYDLLRGDTEAFF NA NA TRBJ1-1 TRBV6-5
TGTGCCAGTAGTTTATTAGCGGATACGCAGTATTTT CASSLLADTQYF NA NA TRBJ2-3 TRBV19
TGTGCCAGCAGTGGGGGACAGGGGGCTAACAATCAGCCCCAGCATTTT CASSGGQGANNQPQHF NA TRBD1 TRBJ1-5 TRBV6-1
TGTGCCAGCAGTCCTGCATGGGACACGAACAATGAGCAGTTCTTC CASSPAWDTNNEQFF NA NA TRBJ2-1 TRBV28
TGCAGCGTCGGGACCTTTAGCGGGGTGGCCTTC CSVGTFSGVAF NA TRBD2 TRBJ2-7 TRBV29-1
TGTGCCAGCAGCTTAAAAGCGGGATTGGAGACCCAGTACTTC CASSLKAGLETQYF NA TRBD2 TRBJ2-5 TRBV11-3
TGCGCCAGCAGCCAAGGGGACCTCCCTTGGGATCAGCCCCAGCATTTT CASSQGDLPWDQPQHF NA NA TRBJ1-5 TRBV4-1
TGCGCCAGCAGTCAAATACTTCGGGGGCCCAGGGCTGAAGCTTTCTTT CASSQILRGPRAEAFF NA NA TRBJ1-1 TRBV23-1
TGTGCCAGCTCACCGGTAAACAGGGCCAGGAACACTGAAGCTTTCTTT CASSPVNRARNTEAFF NA NA TRBJ1-1 TRBV18
TGTGCCAGCTCACCAGCCGGGACAGGCTACGAGCAGTACTTC CASSPAGTGYEQYF NA TRBD1 TRBJ2-7 TRBV18
TGCGCCAGTGGGACTAGCGAAGCCTACGAGCAGTACTTC CASGTSEAYEQYF NA TRBD2 TRBJ2-7 TRBV5-1
TGTGCCAGCAGGTCCGGGACAGGGGGGGACGAAAAACTGTTTTTT CASRSGTGGDEKLFF NA TRBD1 TRBJ1-4 TRBV27
TGTGCCAGCAGCTCCCTTGGCACTGAAGCTTTCTTT CASSSLGTEAFF NA NA TRBJ1-1 TRBV9
TGTGCCAGCAGCCAATGGACAGGGGGCCGCAATGAGCAGTTCTTC CASSQWTGGRNEQFF NA TRBD1 TRBJ2-1 TRBV14
TGTGCCAGCTCAGGACAGGGGATAAATGAAAAACTGTTTTTT CASSGQGINEKLFF NA TRBD1 TRBJ1-4 TRBV18
TGTGCCAGCACCCCACTAGGAAGCACAGATACGCAGTATTTT CASTPLGSTDTQYF NA NA TRBJ2-3 TRBV28
TGTGCCAGCAGCCCACCGGGACAGGGCTCGGGGAGAGAGACCCAGTACTTC CASSPPGQGSGRETQYF NA TRBD1 TRBJ2-5 TRBV11-2
TGTGCCAGTAGTATTTCTAGCGGGGGGCCCTACAATGAGCAGTTCTTC CASSISSGGPYNEQFF once TRBD2 TRBJ2-1 TRBV19
TGTGCCAGCAGCCCCTTAGCGGGAGAGGTCACAGATACGCAGTATTTT CASSPLAGEVTDTQYF NA TRBD2 TRBJ2-3 TRBV11-2
TGTGCCAGCAGTTACCGTGGCAGGGAGAACGCTGAAGCTTTCTTT CASSYRGRENAEAFF NA NA TRBJ1-1 TRBV6-5
TGCGCCAGCAGCCAAGATCCGGGACAGTTTCTTCTAGCCAAAAACATTCAGTACTTC CASSQDPGQFLLAKNIQYF NA TRBD1 TRBJ2-4 TRBV4-1
TGTGCCAGCAGCTTAGAGGCCGAATCCGGGGAGCTGTTTTTT CASSLEAESGELFF NA NA TRBJ2-2 TRBV7-9
TGCGCCACGTCCCACCGTAGGACAGGGGTTAATTCACCCCTCCACTTT CATSHRRTGVNSPLHF NA TRBD1 TRBJ1-6 TRBV10-2
TGTGCCATCCTCAGTGAAAGAAGGGATTACAATGAGCAGTTCTTC CAILSERRDYNEQFF NA NA TRBJ2-1 TRBV10-3
TGTGCCAGCAGCTTAGGATTGACAGGGGTGAACACTGAAGCTTTCTTT CASSLGLTGVNTEAFF NA TRBD1 TRBJ1-1 TRBV11-3
TGTGCCAGCAGCTTAGGCAGTAGCACTGAAGCTTTCTTT CASSLGSSTEAFF few NA TRBJ1-1 TRBV7-9
TGTGCCAGCAGTGCCTCGGGACAGTCCTACGAGCAGTACTTC CASSASGQSYEQYF NA TRBD1 TRBJ2-7 TRBV6-1
TGCGCCAGCAGTGAGTCGACAGCCCGAGGCTACACCTTC CASSESTARGYTF NA NA TRBJ1-2 TRBV10-2
TGTGCCAGCAGCTTAGCGGGAGGAGGGACCGGGGAGCTGTTTTTT CASSLAGGGTGELFF NA NA TRBJ2-2 TRBV7-8
TGTGCCAGCAGCCCCCCGGGACAGGTCCTGGGGAACACTGAAGCTTTCTTT CASSPPGQVLGNTEAFF NA TRBD1 TRBJ1-1 TRBV14
TGTGCCAGCAGCTTGGGGGTGGGGACCCAGTACTTC CASSLGVGTQYF NA NA TRBJ2-5 TRBV5-4
TGTGCCAGCAGCGTAGAAGCGGGGGCCTACGAGCAGTACTTC CASSVEAGAYEQYF NA TRBD2 TRBJ2-7 TRBV9
TGCGCCAGCAGCTTGGCTTTGCGGGCCGAGCAGTACTTC CASSLALRAEQYF NA NA TRBJ2-7 TRBV5-1
TGTGCCAGCAGCCGGGGGGGCGGGGCAAATGAGCAGTTCTTC CASSRGGGANEQFF NA TRBD2 TRBJ2-1 TRBV7-2
TGTGCCAGCAGCTTTAAGGCGGGGAGCTACGAGCAGTACTTC CASSFKAGSYEQYF NA NA TRBJ2-7 TRBV7-2
TGTGCCAGCAGTCAACTAGCGGCGAACACCGGGGAGCTGTTTTTT CASSQLAANTGELFF NA TRBD2 TRBJ2-2 TRBV27
TGTGCCAGCAGCTTATCAGGGGTCCACCAAGAGACCCAGTACTTC CASSLSGVHQETQYF once NA TRBJ2-5 TRBV11-2
TGTGCCAGTAGTTCGACTAGCGGACACTCCTACGAGCAGTACTTC CASSSTSGHSYEQYF NA TRBD2 TRBJ2-7 TRBV19